This TCR beta chain was found in a study of cytomegalovirus exposure and HLA in healthy donors. CDR1 is SGHRS, CDR2 YFSETQ, per germline. The CDR3 consists of 14 residues. The V segment lost 4 bases and the J segment 4 bases; nucleotides outside the gene matches: 5. Study-level points and caveats: One variant, a missense change in DCLRE1C, was linked in a later analysis to TCR beta V- and J-gene trimming. In vitro testing confirmed a few CMV-associated chains as specific for CMV antigens. It was reported that the classifier diagnosed cytomegalovirus status with high specificity and sensitivity in both the original and validation cohorts.

Primers for the PCR totalled 60 Vbeta and 13 Jbeta. Using immunoSEQ multiplex PCR, the repertoire was profiled, and TCRdb retains in-frame clones only, with some absent. The sample records 100,000 to 150,000 clones, around 71% being singletons. About this clone itself: What it recognizes is unknown.

Sequencing used PBMCs. J is TRBJ1-1 and V is TRBV5-1, with TRBD1 matching over 9 bases. This clonotype originated in a woman in her sixties in good health and CMV-seropositive. CDR3: CASSDGTGSTEAFF. For the CDR3, the DNA is TGCGCCAGCAGCGACGGGACAGGGTCCACTGAAGCTTTCTTT.